A single sample is the source of the 24 T cell receptor beta chains below, sequenced in a study of radiotherapy plus CTLA-4 blockade in lung cancer. Here immunoSEQ multiplex PCR was the method, and the copy in TCRdb shows in-frame clones only, minus some. The data show about 73,000 clones, roughly 84% seen once. This specimen was peripheral blood, taken from a patient treated with radiotherapy plus ipilimumab. These receptors all stem from a human donor with non-small cell lung cancer that progressed on radiotherapy plus ipilimumab.

This rearrangement joins TRBV29-1 to TRBJ1-2; tentatively, D is TRBD1 (6 bases). Germline values: CDR1 SQVTM, CDR2 ANQGSEA. The V and J ends lost 4 bases and 3 bases respectively, with 24 bases between them. The CDR3 covers 17 residues. CDR3 sequence reads: CSVAKRLSGGADYGYTF. Here the CDR3 DNA reads TGCAGCGTTGCTAAACGGTTGTCCGGGGGCGCGGACTATGGCTACACCTTC.

The V call is TRBV9, the J call TRBJ1-1; D perhaps matches TRBD1 (6 bases). CDR3 size: 13 residues. Trimming cost V 9 bases and J 2 bases, with 14 bases left between them. Germline loops: CDR1 SGDLS, CDR2 YYNGEE. The CDR3 sequence: CATPHRENTEAFF. The CDR3 bases are TGTGCCACCCCCCACAGGGAAAACACTGAAGCTTTCTTT.

In its sample, this clone was seen once. The chain has TRBV13 and TRBJ1-5; 7 bases are a match to TRBD1. The CDR3 sequence is 14 residues long. CDR1 and CDR2 (germline): PRHDT, FYEKMQ (reference sequence). Trimming took 1 base from V and 4 from J; bases not matched to a gene: 1. DNA of the CDR3: TGTGCCAGCAGCTTAGACAGGGGAAATCAGCCCCAGCATTTT. It is translated as CASSLDRGNQPQHF.

The DNA of the CDR3 is TGTGCCAGTAGTATTATGAAGCAGGAAAAACTGTTTTTT. This encodes CASSIMKQEKLFF. The chain recombines TRBV19 with TRBJ1-4; D uncertain. The CDR3 loop spans 13 amino acids. Trimming took 3 bases from V and 8 from J, leaving 10 bases between them. Per germline, CDR1 LNHDA and CDR2 SQIVND (reference sequence).

J is TRBJ2-1 and V is TRBV18; 9 bases are a match to TRBD1. Germline CDR1 is KGHSH and CDR2 is LQKENI. The CDR3 has 16 amino acids. After removal of 4 bases from V and 3 bases from J, the junction contained 7 bases not matched to a gene. The chain's CDR3 is CASSQLGTGSYNEQFF. DNA of the CDR3: TGTGCCAGCTCACAGTTGGGGACAGGGAGCTACAATGAGCAGTTCTTC.

This clone was observed a handful of times. The V call is TRBV4-1, the J call TRBJ2-1; D remains ambiguous. V was pared by 1 base and J by 2 bases, with 3 bases between. Germline assignment: CDR1 MGHRA and CDR2 YSYEKL. The CDR3 is 13 residues long. The CDR3 sequence: CASSQGAYNEQFF. Here the CDR3 DNA reads TGCGCCAGCAGCCAAGGTGCCTACAATGAGCAGTTCTTC.

This sequence joins TRBV5-6 and TRBJ2-2; no definite D call. Germline V gene lookup returns CDR1 SGHDT and CDR2 YYEEEE. The CDR3 consists of 13 residues. The V and J ends lost 5 bases and 3 bases respectively, with 8 bases between them. The CDR3 DNA sequence: TGTGCCAGCAGGCTCGGGTACACCGGGGAGCTGTTTTTT. It encodes CASRLGYTGELFF.

CDR3 nucleotide sequence: TGTGCCAGCAGCTTAAGTGGGAGGGCCCTCGAGACCCAGTACTTC. It is translated as CASSLSGRALETQYF. This sequence joins TRBV5-4 and TRBJ2-5; TRBD2 matches at 7 bases. V dropped 2 bases and J dropped 5; count of bases not matched to a gene: 9. From germline, CDR1 is SGHNT and CDR2 YYREEE (reference sequence). The length of the CDR3 is 15 residues.

This chain connects TRBV5-1 to TRBJ1-4; D is uncertain. The V end lost 0 bases, the J end lost 4 bases, and 10 bases lay between the germline ends. The CDR3 sequence is 15 residues long. CDR1 is SGHRS and CDR2 is YFSETQ in the germline V gene. The CDR3 loop is CASSLARSDNEKLFF. DNA of the CDR3: TGCGCCAGCAGCTTGGCAAGGTCAGATAATGAAAAACTGTTTTTT.

The gene calls are TRBV27 and TRBJ2-5, with D uncertain. CDR1 is MNHEY, CDR2 SMNVEV, per germline (reference sequence). The length of the CDR3 is 13 residues. V was trimmed by 3 bases and J by 4 bases, leaving 9 bases between them. CDR3: CASSFSGGETQYF. For the CDR3, the DNA is TGTGCCAGCAGTTTCTCAGGTGGAGAGACCCAGTACTTC.

The rearrangement links TRBV6-5 to TRBJ2-3, with D perhaps TRBD2 (5 bases). The CDR3 is 15 residues long. CDR1 and CDR2 from the germline V gene are MNHEY and SVGAGI. Trimming pared 10 bases from V and 3 bases from J, leaving 20 bases between. CDR3 nucleotide sequence: TGTGCCACCACACCCCGGGGTTTGTTTACAGATACGCAGTATTTT. Translation: CATTPRGLFTDTQYF.

The V gene is TRBV2, the J gene TRBJ1-5; D not resolved. With 2 bases removed from V and 3 bases from J, the gap between germline ends came to 11 bases. Germline CDR1 reads SNHLY; CDR2 reads FYNNEI. This CDR3 spans 15 amino acids. The CDR3 region has the DNA TGTGCCAGCAGTGAATACATCAGATCCAATCAGCCCCAGCATTTT. Amino acid sequence: CASSEYIRSNQPQHF.

The CDR3 DNA reads as TGTGCCAGCCCCTTAGGGGTGAGGACGGACAACTATGGCTACACCTTC. Translating gives CASPLGVRTDNYGYTF. The chain uses TRBV11-2 and TRBJ1-2, with D possibly being TRBD1 (5 bases). V was clipped by 8 bases and J by 2 bases, with 21 bases between them. The germline CDR1 and CDR2 sequences are SGHAT and FQNNGV. The CDR3 length is 16 residues. The whole variable domain, remainder taken from reference TRBV11-2 and TRBJ1-2, is EAGVAQSPRYKIIEKRQSVAFWCNPISGHATLYWYQQILGQGPKLLIQFQNNGVVDDSQLPKDRFSAERLKGVDSTLKIQPAKLEDSAVYLCASPLGVRTDNYGYTFGSGTRLTVV.

The chain combines TRBV5-1 with TRBJ1-1; D possibly corresponds to TRBD1 (6 bases). Germline assignment: CDR1 SGHRS and CDR2 YFSETQ. The CDR3 runs to 15 residues. The V end lost 0 bases, the J end lost 3 bases, and 12 bases lay between the germline ends. Written as DNA, the CDR3 is TGCGCCAGCAGCTTGGCCCCGGGGGCGTACACTGAAGCTTTCTTT. Amino acid sequence: CASSLAPGAYTEAFF.

The chain links TRBV5-1 to TRBJ1-2; TRBD1 might be the D (5 bases). The germline V and J ends were trimmed by 0 bases and 8 bases, with 11 bases remaining between them. CDR1 is SGHRS, CDR2 YFSETQ, per germline. The CDR3 is 13 residues long. CDR3 in DNA: TGCGCCAGCAGCTTGGACAGGAGTGCCGGCTACACCTTC. Translating it yields CASSLDRSAGYTF.

This sequence joins TRBV6-1 and TRBJ2-1; D is undetermined. V gave up 5 bases and J gave up 7 bases, with 6 bases separating them. The CDR3 spans 11 residues. Germline V gene sequence: CDR1 MNHNS, CDR2 SASEGT. CDR3 sequence (DNA): TGTGCCAGCAGTTACGGGAATGAGCAGTTCTTC. This translates into CASSYGNEQFF.

The rearrangement uses TRBV7-3 and TRBJ1-3, with TRBD1 as a possible D gene (6 bases). There are 14 residues in the CDR3. Germline V gene lookup returns CDR1 SGHTA and CDR2 FQGTGA. V lost 6 bases, J lost 2 bases, and 11 bases lay in between. The CDR3 reads CASSRGGAGNTIYF. The CDR3 DNA is TGTGCCAGCAGTCGAGGGGGAGCTGGAAACACCATATATTTT.

This chain uses TRBV7-8 with TRBJ2-7; the match to TRBD2 covers 7 bases. Germline loops: CDR1 SGHVS, CDR2 FQNEAQ. The CDR3 has 10 amino acids. CDR3 coding DNA: TGTGCCAGCAGCCTAGCGGCTATGGTCGTC. It encodes CASSLAAMVV.

The chain carries TRBV2 and TRBJ2-1, with 8 bases that match TRBD1. The trim removed 4 bases at V and 5 bases at J, leaving 7 bases unmatched. Per germline, CDR1 SNHLY and CDR2 FYNNEI. There are 15 residues in the CDR3. This CDR3 is CASSGPGQVNNEQFF. The CDR3 nucleotides read TGTGCCAGCAGTGGTCCGGGACAGGTCAACAATGAGCAGTTCTTC.

V gene TRBV19 combines with J gene TRBJ1-5; 10 bases agree with TRBD1. V trimming: 5 bases; J trimming: 2 bases; junction bases outside the gene matches: 3. Germline lookup yields CDR1 LNHDA and CDR2 SQIVND (reference sequence). The CDR3 totals 15 residues. Here the CDR3 reads CASSGDRGRNQPQHF. The CDR3 region has the DNA TGTGCCAGTAGTGGGGACAGGGGACGCAATCAGCCCCAGCATTTT. The whole variable domain, remainder taken from reference TRBV19 and TRBJ1-5, is DGGITQSPKYLFRKEGQNVTLSCEQNLNHDAMYWYRQDPGQGLRLIYYSQIVNDFQKGDIAEGYSVSREKKESFPLTVTSAQKNPTAFYLCASSGDRGRNQPQHFGDGTRLSIL.

The chain employs TRBV10-3 and TRBJ1-5; 10 nucleotides line up with TRBD1. With V trimmed by 2 bases and J by 5 bases, 0 bases remained unmatched. Germline-derived CDR1 and CDR2 are ENHRY and SYGVKD. CDR3 length equals 14 residues. The CDR3 sequence: CAISEGTGDQPQHF. The DNA for the CDR3 is TGTGCCATCAGTGAGGGGACAGGGGATCAGCCCCAGCATTTT.

The rearrangement links TRBV7-6 to TRBJ2-5, with 12 bases identical to TRBD2. V gave up 4 bases and J gave up 5 bases; unmatched junction bases: 8. CDR1 and CDR2 (germline): SGHVS, FNYEAQ. This CDR3 contains 16 residues. Written as DNA, the CDR3 is TGTGCCAGCAGCTCGTCGGGACTAGCGGGTCTCGAGACCCAGTACTTC. Translating gives CASSSSGLAGLETQYF. Looking up the rest from reference TRBV7-6 and TRBJ2-5 gives the full variable domain: GAGVSQSPRYKVTKRGQDVALRCDPISGHVSLYWYRQALGQGPEFLTYFNYEAQQDKSGLPNDRFSAERPEGSISTLTIQRTEQRDSAMYRCASSSSGLAGLETQYFGPGTRLLVL.

The chain links TRBV7-3 to TRBJ2-1; weak D call: TRBD1 (5 bases). Deletions cut 5 bases from V and 4 bases from J, with 9 bases between. This CDR3 comprises 13 residues. Germline CDR1 is SGHTA and CDR2 is FQGTGA. The CDR3 spells CASSQQGYNEQFF. The CDR3 DNA reads as TGTGCCAGCAGCCAGCAGGGTTACAATGAGCAGTTCTTC.

This rearrangement joins TRBV5-1 to TRBJ2-1; TRBD2 matches 12 bases. V lost 0 bases and J lost 7; bases outside the gene matches: 5. This CDR3 has 16 residues. Germline V lookup: CDR1 SGHRS, CDR2 YFSETQ. As DNA, the CDR3 is TGCGCCAGCAGCTTGGAACTAGCGGGAGGAGGTAATGAGCAGTTCTTC. Protein: CASSLELAGGGNEQFF.